A selection of T cell receptor beta chains follows, all from one sample in a study of T cells in Graves' hyperthyroidism and ophthalmopathy. TCRdb independently ran MiXCR on the multiplex PCR reads; one entry per CDR3 protein. The sample lists under 400,000 distinct CDR3 sequences, roughly 15% occurring once. The specimen sequenced was blood. These receptor sequences come from a woman aged 60-75 years with Graves' ophthalmopathy. Both conserved end residues are part of each CDR3.

cdr3_aa: CATSRSGDRMAKNIQYF
v_call: TRBV15

cdr3_aa: CSARSFETQYF
v_call: TRBV20-1

cdr3_aa: CSVGGQGVTGELFF
v_call: TRBV29-1

cdr3_aa: CASSGSGGGGSYNEQFF
v_call: TRBV18

cdr3_aa: CSAASDRSTDTQYF
v_call: TRBV20-1

cdr3_aa: CASSSGEWDYGYTF
v_call: TRBV12-3/TRBV12-4

cdr3_aa: CASTQAGGRKVEQYF
v_call: TRBV6-1

cdr3_aa: CSAREWTSGTQETQYF
v_call: TRBV20-1

cdr3_aa: CASSQSAGLGPYEQYF
v_call: TRBV14

cdr3_aa: CAISEPRDRRGETQYF
v_call: TRBV10-3